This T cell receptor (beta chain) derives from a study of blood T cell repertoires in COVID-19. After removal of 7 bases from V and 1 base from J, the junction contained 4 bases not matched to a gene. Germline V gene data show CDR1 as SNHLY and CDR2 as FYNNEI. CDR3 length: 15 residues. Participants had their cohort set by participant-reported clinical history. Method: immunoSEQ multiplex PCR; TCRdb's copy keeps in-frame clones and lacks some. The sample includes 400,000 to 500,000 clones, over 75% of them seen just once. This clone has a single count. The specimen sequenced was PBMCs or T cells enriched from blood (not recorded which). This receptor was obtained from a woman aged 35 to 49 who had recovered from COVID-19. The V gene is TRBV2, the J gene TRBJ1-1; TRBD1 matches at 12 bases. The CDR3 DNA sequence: TGTGCCAGCATTGGGACAGGGGGCCCGAACACTGAAGCTTTCTTT. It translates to CASIGTGGPNTEAFF. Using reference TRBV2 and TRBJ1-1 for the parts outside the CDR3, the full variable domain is EPEVTQTPSHQVTQMGQEVILRCVPISNHLYFYWYRQILGQKVEFLVSFYNNEISEKSEIFDDQFSVERPDGSNFTLKIRSTKLEDSAMYFCASIGTGGPNTEAFFGQGTRLTVV.